Included here is one TCR beta chain sequence, with context. The junction departs from the called germline gene at one end, perhaps through a read error. This entry belongs to a study of cytomegalovirus exposure and HLA in healthy donors. Germline V gene lookup returns CDR1 SEHNR and CDR2 FQNEAQ (reference sequence). The CDR3 runs to 12 residues. The PCR made use of 60 Vbeta and 13 Jbeta primers. Libraries were prepared by immunoSEQ multiplex PCR; TCRdb keeps only in-frame clonotypes and omits some of them. The data contain 110,000 to 150,000 clones, approximately 81% of them singletons. What was sequenced was PBMCs. The chain combines TRBV7-9 with TRBJ2-7; the D gene is possibly TRBD1 (6 bases). The source of this sequence is a woman aged 40 to 49 in good health and CMV-seropositive. CDR3 DNA sequence: TGTTCCAGCAGCCGTACAGGGTACGAGCAGTACTTC. Its translation: CSSSRTGYEQYF.